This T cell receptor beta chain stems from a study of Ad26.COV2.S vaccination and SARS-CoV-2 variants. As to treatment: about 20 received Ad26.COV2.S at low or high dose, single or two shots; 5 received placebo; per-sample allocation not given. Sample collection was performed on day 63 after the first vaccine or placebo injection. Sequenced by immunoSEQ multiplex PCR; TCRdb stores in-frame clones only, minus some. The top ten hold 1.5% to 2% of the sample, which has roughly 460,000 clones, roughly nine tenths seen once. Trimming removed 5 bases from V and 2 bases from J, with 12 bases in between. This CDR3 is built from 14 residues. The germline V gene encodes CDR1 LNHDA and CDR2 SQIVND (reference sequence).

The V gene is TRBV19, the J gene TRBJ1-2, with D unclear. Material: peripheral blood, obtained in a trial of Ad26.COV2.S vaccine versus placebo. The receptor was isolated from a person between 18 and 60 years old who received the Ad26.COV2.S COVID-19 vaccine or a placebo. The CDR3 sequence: CASSLTARNYGYTF. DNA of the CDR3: TGTGCCAGTAGTCTCACGGCGAGGAACTATGGCTACACCTTC.